These T cell receptor beta chains were read from a single sample in a study of cytomegalovirus exposure and HLA in healthy donors. Sequencing was performed with immunoSEQ multiplex PCR; in TCRdb, only in-frame clones are kept and a portion is missing. The sample lists about 63,000 clones; more than 80% were seen once. The sequenced material came from PBMCs. These receptors were obtained from a young woman in good health and CMV-seronegative. Both conserved end residues are part of each CDR3. A D gene is named only where the DNA matches it firmly. The size field is filled for only some rows; it gives once, few, many or a size class.

D gene	clone size	V gene	J gene	CDR3 DNA	CDR3 protein
NA	NA	TRBV28	TRBJ1-3	TGTGCCAGCAGTTTATCTTTTACAGGGACTGGAAACACCATATATTTT	CASSLSFTGTGNTIYF
NA	NA	TRBV6-6	TRBJ1-1	TGTGCCAGCAGCTCCGGACACGGCATAGCTGAAGCTTTCTTT	CASSSGHGIAEAFF
NA	NA	TRBV19	TRBJ2-7	TGTGCCAGCTCCGGGGATCGAATGTTCGAGCAGTACTTC	CASSGDRMFEQYF
NA	few	TRBV28	TRBJ1-2	TGTGCCAGCAACCCAGGGGAGTTAGGTAGGGGCTACACCTTC	CASNPGELGRGYTF
TRBD1	NA	TRBV9	TRBJ2-7	TGTGCCAGCAGCCCTACCGGACAGGGCAGCGAGCAGTACTTC	CASSPTGQGSEQYF
NA	NA	TRBV19	TRBJ1-5	TGTGCCAGTAGTATGAGTCCGCGCAATCAGCCCCAGCATTTT	CASSMSPRNQPQHF
NA	NA	TRBV20-1	TRBJ1-2	TGCAGTGCTGCGAACTATGGCTACACCTTC	CSAANYGYTF
TRBD1	NA	TRBV6-5	TRBJ2-2	TGTGCCAGCAGACCCAGGGGGCTGTACACCGGGGAGCTGTTTTTT	CASRPRGLYTGELFF
NA	NA	TRBV11-2	TRBJ2-3	TGTGCCAGCAGCTTTAGGCTAGCGACCACCGCTAGCACAGATACGCAGTATTTT	CASSFRLATTASTDTQYF
NA	few	TRBV7-6	TRBJ2-2	TGTGCCAGCAGCTTAGTCGAGGGCGGGGAGCTGTTTTTT	CASSLVEGGELFF
NA	NA	TRBV14	TRBJ2-3	TGTGCCAGCAGCCAAGAGGACTACACAGATACGCAGTATTTT	CASSQEDYTDTQYF
NA	NA	TRBV6-5	TRBJ1-6	TGTGCCAGCGGGGGGGGGCCCCCTTCCGAATCACCCCTCCACTTT	CASGGGPPSESPLHF
NA	NA	TRBV6-5	TRBJ2-3	TGTGCCAGCAGTTACTCGTCAGTTAGCACAGATACGCAGTATTTT	CASSYSSVSTDTQYF
NA	NA	TRBV7-5	TRBJ1-6	TGTGTCAGAAGCTTAGCGGGGGGACAGGGCTTTTTGTATAATTCACCCCTCCACTTT	CVRSLAGGQGFLYNSPLHF
NA	NA	TRBV5-1	TRBJ2-1	TGCGCCAGCCAAGCGGGCATGGGGAATGAGCAGTTCTTC	CASQAGMGNEQFF
TRBD2	NA	TRBV4-1	TRBJ2-1	TGCGCCAGCAGCCAAGCGCTAGCGGGAGCCTACAATGAGCAGTTCTTC	CASSQALAGAYNEQFF
TRBD1	NA	TRBV7-9	TRBJ1-1	TGTGCCAGCAGCACCACACAGGGGTACACTGAAGCTTTCTTT	CASSTTQGYTEAFF
TRBD1	NA	TRBV11-2	TRBJ2-1	TGTGCCAGCAGCTTAGGTGCAGGGGGCGAATACAATGAGCAGTTCTTC	CASSLGAGGEYNEQFF
NA	NA	TRBV11-3	TRBJ2-1	TGTGCCAGCAGCTCATACTCCAGCGGGTCCACCTCGGATGAGCAGTTCTTC	CASSSYSSGSTSDEQFF
NA	NA	TRBV6-1	TRBJ1-3	TGTGCCAGCAGTGTGGGGGCGACGGGAAACACCATATATTTT	CASSVGATGNTIYF
TRBD1	NA	TRBV9	TRBJ2-7	TGTGCCAGCAGCCCTCCCGGGACAGAATACTACGAGCAGTACTTC	CASSPPGTEYYEQYF
TRBD2	NA	TRBV7-9	TRBJ2-2	TGTGCCAGCAGCGCCGGGACTATAAACACCGGGGAGCTGTTTTTT	CASSAGTINTGELFF
NA	NA	TRBV7-6	TRBJ1-3	TGTGCCAGCAGCTTAGATAGCACCATATATTTT	CASSLDSTIYF
TRBD2	NA	TRBV30	TRBJ2-6	TGTGCCTGGAGCCGGGCCGGGTATAGCGGGAGATCTGGGGCCAACGTCCTGACTTTC	CAWSRAGYSGRSGANVLTF
NA	NA	TRBV6-6	TRBJ1-6	TGTGCCAGCAGACAGCGGGATAATTCACCCCTCCACTTT	CASRQRDNSPLHF
NA	NA	TRBV29-1	TRBJ1-2	TGCAGCGTGAGGACTGCTAACTATGGCTACACCTTC	CSVRTANYGYTF
NA	NA	TRBV12-2	TRBJ2-5	TGTGCAAGTCGCTTACCCCCAGCGGGACAAGAGACCCAGTACTTC	CASRLPPAGQETQYF
TRBD2	NA	TRBV11-2	TRBJ2-7	TGTGCCAGCAGCTTATTGCAGGCTAGCGGGAGGCAGTACTTC	CASSLLQASGRQYF
TRBD1	NA	TRBV5-1	TRBJ2-5	TGCGCCAGCAGCTCGACAGGGGGGGCGGAGACCCAGTACTTC	CASSSTGGAETQYF
TRBD1	NA	TRBV7-9	TRBJ1-2	TGTGCCAGCAGCGTTTCGACAGGGGGCGGGTATGGCTACACCTTC	CASSVSTGGGYGYTF
TRBD1	few	TRBV6-1	TRBJ2-5	TGTGCCAGCAGTGGACGGGACAGGGTTTCGGAGGAGACCCAGTACTTC	CASSGRDRVSEETQYF
NA	NA	TRBV5-1	TRBJ2-5	TGCGCCAGCAGCTTGGGATCCCCAGGGAAGGAGACCCAGTACTTC	CASSLGSPGKETQYF
TRBD2	NA	TRBV12-5	TRBJ2-5	TGTGCTAGTGGTTTGTGGCGGGCCGGGGGGGAGACCCAGTACTTC	CASGLWRAGGETQYF